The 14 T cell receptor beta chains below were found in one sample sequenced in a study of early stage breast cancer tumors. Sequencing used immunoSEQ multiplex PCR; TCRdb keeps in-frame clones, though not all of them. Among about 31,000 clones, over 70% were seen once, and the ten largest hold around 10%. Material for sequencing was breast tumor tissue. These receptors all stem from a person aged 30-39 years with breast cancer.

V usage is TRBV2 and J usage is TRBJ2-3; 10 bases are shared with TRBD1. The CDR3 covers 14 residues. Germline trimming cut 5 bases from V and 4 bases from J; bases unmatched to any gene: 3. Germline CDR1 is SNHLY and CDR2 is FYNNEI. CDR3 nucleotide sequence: TGTGCCAGCAGTCCCGGGACAGGGGCAGATACGCAGTATTTT. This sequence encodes CASSPGTGADTQYF.

CDR3: CAWSMQGADTQYF. CDR3 bases: TGTGCCTGGAGTATGCAGGGGGCAGATACGCAGTATTTT. The chain has TRBV30 and TRBJ2-3; TRBD1 matches at 7 bases. CDR1 and CDR2 from the germline V gene are GTSNPN and SVGIG (reference sequence). This CDR3 has 13 amino acids. After removal of 2 bases from V and 4 bases from J, the junction contained 3 bases not matched to a gene. The whole variable domain, remainder taken from reference TRBV30 and TRBJ2-3, is SQTIHQWPATLVQPVGSPLSLECTVEGTSNPNLYWYRQAAGRGLQLLFYSVGIGQISSEVPQNLSASRPQDRQFILSSKKLLLSDSGFYLCAWSMQGADTQYFGPGTRLTVL.

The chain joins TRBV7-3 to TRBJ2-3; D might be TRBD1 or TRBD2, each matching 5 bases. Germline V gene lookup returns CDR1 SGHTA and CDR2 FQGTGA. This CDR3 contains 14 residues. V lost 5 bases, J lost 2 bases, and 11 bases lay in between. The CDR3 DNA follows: TGTGCCAGCAGCCTAGTGGGGGACACAGATACGCAGTATTTT. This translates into CASSLVGDTDTQYF.

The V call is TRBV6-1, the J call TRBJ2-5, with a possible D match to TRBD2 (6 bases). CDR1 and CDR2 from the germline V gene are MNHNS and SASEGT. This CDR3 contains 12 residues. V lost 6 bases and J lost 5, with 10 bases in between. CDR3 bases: TGTGCCAGCAGAGGAGGGCCGGAGACCCAGTACTTC. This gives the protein CASRGGPETQYF.

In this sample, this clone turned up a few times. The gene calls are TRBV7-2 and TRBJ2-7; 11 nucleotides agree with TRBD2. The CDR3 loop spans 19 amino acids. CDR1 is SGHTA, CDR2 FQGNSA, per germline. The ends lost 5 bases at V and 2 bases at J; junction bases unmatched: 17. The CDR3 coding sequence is TGTGCCAGCAGCCGCACGAGGGGGTCGACTAGCGGGGTTCCCTACGAGCAGTACTTC. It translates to CASSRTRGSTSGVPYEQYF.

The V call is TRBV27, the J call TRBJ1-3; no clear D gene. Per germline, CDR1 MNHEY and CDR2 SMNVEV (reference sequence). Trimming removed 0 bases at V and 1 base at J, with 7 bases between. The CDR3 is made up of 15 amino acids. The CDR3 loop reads CASSLSPQSGNTIYF. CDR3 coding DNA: TGTGCCAGCAGTTTATCCCCCCAATCTGGAAACACCATATATTTT.

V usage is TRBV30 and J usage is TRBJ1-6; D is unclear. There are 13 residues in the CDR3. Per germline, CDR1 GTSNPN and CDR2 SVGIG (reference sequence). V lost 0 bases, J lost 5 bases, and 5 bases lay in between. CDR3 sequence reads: CAWSVEDNSPLHF. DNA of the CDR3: TGTGCCTGGAGTGTGGAAGATAATTCACCCCTCCACTTT.

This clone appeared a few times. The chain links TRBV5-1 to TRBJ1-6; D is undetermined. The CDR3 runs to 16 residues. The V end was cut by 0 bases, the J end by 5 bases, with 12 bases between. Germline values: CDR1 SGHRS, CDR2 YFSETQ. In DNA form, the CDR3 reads TGCGCCAGCAGCTTGGAGGTGGTAGTGAATAATTCACCCCTCCACTTT. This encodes CASSLEVVVNNSPLHF.

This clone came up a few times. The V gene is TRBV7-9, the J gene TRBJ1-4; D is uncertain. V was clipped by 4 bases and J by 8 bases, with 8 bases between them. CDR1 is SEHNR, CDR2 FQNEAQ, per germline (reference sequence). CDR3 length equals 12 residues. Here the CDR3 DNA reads TGTGCCAGCAGCTCTCTTGGCGAAAAACTGTTTTTT. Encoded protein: CASSSLGEKLFF.

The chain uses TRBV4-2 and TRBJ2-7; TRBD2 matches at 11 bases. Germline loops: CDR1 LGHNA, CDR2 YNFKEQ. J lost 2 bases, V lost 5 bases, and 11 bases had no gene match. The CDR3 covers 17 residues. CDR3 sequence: CASSYLRGTSGPYEQYF. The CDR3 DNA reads TGTGCCAGCAGCTACTTGAGGGGGACTAGCGGACCCTACGAGCAGTACTTC.

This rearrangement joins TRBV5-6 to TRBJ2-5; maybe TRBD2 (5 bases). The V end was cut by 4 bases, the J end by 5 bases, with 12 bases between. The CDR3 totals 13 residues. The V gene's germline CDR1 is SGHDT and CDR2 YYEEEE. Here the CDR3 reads CASSRERAETQYF. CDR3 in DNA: TGTGCCAGCAGCCGCGAGAGGGCGGAGACCCAGTACTTC.

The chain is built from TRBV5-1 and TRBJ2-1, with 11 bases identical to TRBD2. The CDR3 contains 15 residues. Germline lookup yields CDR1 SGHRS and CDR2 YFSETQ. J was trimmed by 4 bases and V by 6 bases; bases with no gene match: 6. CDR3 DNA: TGCGCCAGCACCTCGGGACTAGCGGAATACAATGAGCAGTTCTTC. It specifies CASTSGLAEYNEQFF.

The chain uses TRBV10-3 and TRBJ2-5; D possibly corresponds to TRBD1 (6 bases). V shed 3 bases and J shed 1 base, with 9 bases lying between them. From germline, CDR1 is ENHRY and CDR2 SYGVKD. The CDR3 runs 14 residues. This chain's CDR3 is CAISDADSQETQYF. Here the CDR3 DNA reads TGTGCCATCAGTGATGCGGACAGCCAAGAGACCCAGTACTTC.

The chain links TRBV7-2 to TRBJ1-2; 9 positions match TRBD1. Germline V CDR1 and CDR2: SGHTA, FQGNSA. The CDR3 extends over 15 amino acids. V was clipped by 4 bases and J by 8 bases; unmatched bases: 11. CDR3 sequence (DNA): TGTGCCAGCAGCTCGCAAGCCGGGACAGGGAAAGGCTACACCTTC. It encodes CASSSQAGTGKGYTF.